This TCR beta chain was profiled in a study of shared clonotypes between healthy human individuals (dated by TCRdb to the early 2020s). Some background on the complete study: The cohort comprised a couple of women and three men aged 18 to 49 years. To increase sequencing depth and limit assay-specific biases, TCR repertoire library preparation and sequencing were carried out by different laboratories using diverse techniques. To estimate repertoire size and how much clonotype sharing occurs between individuals, the study deeply sequenced the blood TCR repertoires of several healthy adults. Leukapheresis yielded between about 0.9 and 9 billion PBMCs per donor.

V is clipped by 0 bases and J by 13 bases, and the sequence between their germline boundaries is 16 bases long. CDR1 is given as LNHDA and CDR2 as SQIVND, both from the germline V gene (reference sequence). Its CDR3 holds 14 amino acids, cysteine through phenylalanine. Only the CDR3 DNA is retained, 42 bases long and in frame from the first base. TCR CDR3 regions were amplified from genomic DNA by multiplex PCR using the deep immunoSEQ assay. For each cell subset, the extracted genomic DNA was distributed evenly across all wells of several immunoSEQ 96-well plates, and each plate served as one replicate. For unsorted PBMC, 250 to 300 ng of genomic DNA, equivalent to approximately 30,000 T cell genomes, went into each replicate PCR. Ten immunoSEQ deep assay plates were used to sequence unsorted PBMC genomic DNA. The purified libraries were quantified using a Qubit 3.0 fluorometer, sized with a Bioanalyzer 2100, and then quantified again using the KAPA Library Quantification kit. A separate single-read 150-cycle Illumina NextSeq 550 flow cell was used to sequence each immunoSEQ 96-well plate. Per the original workflow: Because only junctional sequences without quality scores were contained in the immunoSEQ output, filtering matching that applied to full-length reads could not be performed. To assign V/J genes and CDR3, sequences were annotated using PyIR, a Python wrapper for IgBLAST v1.9, with IMGT germline references. Reads with weak V/J assignments (E-value above 1e-6), missing CDR3, stop codons, out-of-frame junctions, or ambiguous translated residues were removed. V3J clonotypes were defined as sequences sharing an identical inferred V gene, J gene, and CDR3 amino acid sequence. Percentage overlap between repertoires was calculated by dividing the number of shared unique clonotypes by the size of the smaller repertoire. Richness of each repertoire was evaluated using RTK rarefaction, the Chao1 estimator, and Recon v2.1 estimates of unobserved clonotypes. TCRdb took this table from immuneACCESS and kept in-frame rearrangements with V and J called. Such tables lack part of the clones; where checked against another copy, unresolved V genes explain under half of the gap, and the rest is unexplained. For V, J and clone size, that table is used; D and trimming come from the DNA. Here the sample has 450,000 to 500,000 clones; 78% occur a single time. 9.5% to 15% of the sample comes from the top ten.

Regarding this clone: Its antigen specificity is not known. No per-base quality is available; no much larger clone lies one base away.

Healthy HIV-negative adults with no recently reported acute infections or vaccinations were included as donors. Only Caucasian adults living in Nashville, Tennessee, USA were represented among the donors. In the unsorted samples, around 81 million PBMCs were counted, and genomic DNA was extracted using the QIAamp DNA Blood Mini kit. Blood was collected by leukapheresis, and PBMCs were isolated by Ficoll-Histopaque density gradient centrifugation and then cryopreserved in liquid nitrogen vapor phase. Study-level results and caveats: Because the study included only a small number of donors, the genetic and exposure-history diversity represented was limited. Based on pairwise subsampling, the degree of clonotype sharing among donors was expected to be affected by sequencing depth. Only blood was sampled, and tissue TCR repertoires likely differ from those in blood.

This receptor was identified in a woman aged 40 to 55 in good health. Some clones in this sample may be carry-over from other donors' samples. The chain joins TRBV19 to TRBJ1-5; the D region possibly corresponds to TRBD1 (5 bases align). Specimen: PBMCs. Here the CDR3 is given as CASSIDTPDISQHF. The DNA sequence reads TGTGCCAGTAGTATAGATACCCCGGACATTTCGCAGCATTTT.